This entry lists 25 T cell receptor beta chains sequenced from one sample in a study of T-cell memory formation after mild COVID-19. TCRdb ran MiXCR on the 5' RACE reads and lists one entry per CDR3 protein. The sample contains about 350,000 distinct CDR3 sequences, approximately 27% of which appear only once. The sample comprised PBMCs or a T cell subset sorted from them (not recorded which). Receptor source: an adult woman who had mild COVID-19 (a few samples of this study predate the infection). Cell type and time point are not known.

This clonotype was observed a few times. V usage is TRBV29-1 and J usage is TRBJ2-7; maybe TRBD2 (5 bases). This CDR3 contains 12 residues. CDR1 is SQVTM and CDR2 is ANQGSEA in the germline V gene. V was cut by 3 bases and J by 6 bases, with 12 bases left in between. Here the CDR3 DNA reads TGCAGCGTTGACGGGGATGGCGGCGAGCAGTACTTC. Residues: CSVDGDGGEQYF.

The gene calls are TRBV20-1 and TRBJ2-2; 7 bases agree with TRBD1. This CDR3 region has 14 residues. The germline CDR1 and CDR2 sequences are DFQATT and SNEGSKA (reference sequence). Trimming took 3 bases from V and 2 from J; bases not matched to a gene: 3. CDR3 nucleotide sequence: TGCAGTGCTAGCGGGGACAGAAACACCGGGGAGCTGTTTTTT. Encoded protein: CSASGDRNTGELFF.

The chain has TRBV12-3 or TRBV12-4 and TRBJ1-1; D remains unclear. The CDR3 covers 13 residues. Trimming removed 6 bases at V and 7 bases at J, with 15 bases between. The CDR3 nucleotides read TGTGCCAGCAGCCATTTGAGCTGGGATGAAGCTTTCTTT. Translating gives CASSHLSWDEAFF.

This clonotype was seen more than once but under ten times. The genes are TRBV12-3 or TRBV12-4 and TRBJ2-1, with a tentative D call TRBD1 (5 bases). The CDR3 contains 15 residues. The V gene lost 5 bases and the J gene lost 4 bases, with 15 bases spanning the gap. DNA for the CDR3: TGTGCCAGCAGTCTCCGACAGAGACTTTACAATGAGCAGTTCTTC. Protein: CASSLRQRLYNEQFF.

The rearrangement uses TRBV7-9 and TRBJ2-6; 9 positions agree with TRBD1. Unmatched junction bases numbered 11, after V lost 5 bases and J lost 0 bases. CDR1 is SEHNR and CDR2 is FQNEAQ in the germline V gene (reference sequence). CDR3 length equals 19 residues. The CDR3 protein is CASSPQPGQGRSGANVLTF. CDR3 DNA sequence: TGTGCCAGCAGCCCACAGCCGGGACAGGGTCGCTCTGGGGCCAACGTCCTGACTTTC.

This clonotype has more than one count but fewer than ten. The rearrangement joins TRBV5-1 to TRBJ2-3; D possibly uses TRBD1 or TRBD2 (6 bases each). The V gene's germline CDR1 is SGHRS and CDR2 YFSETQ. Trimming cost V 9 bases and J 0 bases, with 14 bases left between them. The CDR3 contains 14 residues. CDR3 region: CATKGGPSTDTQYF. The CDR3 coding sequence is TGCGCCACGAAGGGGGGTCCTAGCACAGATACGCAGTATTTT. The entire variable domain, with the rest obtained from reference TRBV5-1 and TRBJ2-3, is as follows: KAGVTQTPRYLIKTRGQQVTLSCSPISGHRSVSWYQQTPGQGLQFLFEYFSETQRNKGNFPGRFSGRQFSNSRSEMNVSTLELGDSALYLCATKGGPSTDTQYFGPGTRLTVL.

The genes are TRBV7-9 and TRBJ2-5; the match to TRBD1 covers 10 bases. V was pared by 4 bases and J by 4 bases, with 3 bases of the junction left unmatched. The CDR3 loop spans 14 amino acids. Germline-derived CDR1 and CDR2 are SEHNR and FQNEAQ (reference sequence). Written as DNA, the CDR3 is TGTGCCAGCAGCTACCGGACAGGGGGAGAGACCCAGTACTTC. This encodes CASSYRTGGETQYF.

V gene TRBV4-1 combines with J gene TRBJ1-1; no definite D call. This CDR3 contains 15 residues. V was shortened by 1 base and J by 2 bases, with 11 bases between the two germline ends. Germline CDR1 MGHRA, CDR2 YSYEKL. CDR3: CASSQVGRKNTEAFF. CDR3 bases: TGCGCCAGCAGCCAAGTAGGGCGGAAAAACACTGAAGCTTTCTTT.

The J gene is TRBJ1-2, the V gene TRBV7-9, with D possibly matching TRBD1 (5 bases). The CDR3 runs to 13 residues. V lost 2 bases and J lost 8, with 12 bases in between. CDR1 and CDR2 (germline): SEHNR, FQNEAQ (reference sequence). CDR3 sequence (DNA): TGTGCCAGCAGCTTAAAGGGGCGCGACGGCTACACCTTC. Translated: CASSLKGRDGYTF.

This chain connects TRBV28 to TRBJ2-3; D remains unclear. The CDR3 spans 14 residues. Germline values: CDR1 MDHEN, CDR2 SYDVKM. Trimming took off 3 bases at V and 3 bases at J, with 10 bases between the two ends. CDR3 loop: CASSFPPATDTQYF. Here the CDR3 DNA reads TGTGCCAGCAGTTTCCCGCCTGCGACAGATACGCAGTATTTT.

The V gene is TRBV6-5, the J gene TRBJ2-1, with 9 bases identical to TRBD1. The CDR3 is 15 residues long. J gave up 6 bases and V 6 bases, and 9 bases lay outside the gene matches. The V gene's germline CDR1 is MNHEY and CDR2 SVGAGI. The CDR3 DNA reads TGTGCCAGCAGCCCGTTTGGGACAGGGAGCAATGAGCAGTTCTTC. Its translation is CASSPFGTGSNEQFF.

This clonotype was seen a handful of times. CDR3 bases: TGTGCCAGCAGTCCGGACGGGAATCAGCCCCAGCATTTT. The encoded protein is CASSPDGNQPQHF. This chain uses TRBV11-3 with TRBJ1-5; D is unclear. Germline CDR1 reads SGHNT; CDR2 reads YENEEA. This CDR3 has 13 residues. Trimming took off 6 bases at V and 4 bases at J, with 10 bases between the two ends. Full variable domain (remainder filled in from reference TRBV11-3 and TRBJ1-5): EAGVVQSPRYKIIEKKQPVAFWCNPISGHNTLYWYLQNLGQGPELLIRYENEEAVDDSQLPKDRFSAERLKGVDSTLKIQPAELGDSAVYLCASSPDGNQPQHFGDGTRLSIL.

This clonotype appeared a few times. This chain links TRBV29-1 with TRBJ2-6, with D unresolved. The ends were cut back, 4 bases at V and 3 bases at J, with 10 bases in the middle. The CDR3 spans 14 residues. The V gene's germline CDR1 is SQVTM and CDR2 ANQGSEA. The chain's CDR3 is CSVVPVGGANVLTF. The CDR3 DNA is TGCAGCGTTGTACCGGTTGGTGGGGCCAACGTCCTGACTTTC.

This clonotype has just a few counts. V and J are TRBV29-1 and TRBJ2-7; 10 bases match TRBD2. Germline V lookup: CDR1 SQVTM, CDR2 ANQGSEA. The CDR3 loop spans 11 amino acids. With V trimmed by 4 bases and J by 7 bases, 1 base remained unmatched. The CDR3 coding sequence is TGCAGCGTTGGGACTAGCGGTGAGCAGTACTTC. Its translation is CSVGTSGEQYF.

This clonotype was observed a few times. The J gene is TRBJ2-7, the V gene TRBV4-2, with D perhaps TRBD1 (5 bases). Trimming shortened V by 0 bases and J by 3 bases, and 6 bases separated the two germline ends. Germline V CDR1 and CDR2: LGHNA, YNFKEQ. The CDR3 has 13 residues. The CDR3: CASSQDQGYEQYF. The CDR3 DNA sequence: TGTGCCAGCAGCCAAGATCAGGGCTACGAGCAGTACTTC.

The genes are TRBV11-2 and TRBJ2-7; tentative D call: TRBD1 (5 bases). Trimming removed 6 bases from V and 5 bases from J, with 20 bases in between. Per germline, CDR1 SGHAT and CDR2 FQNNGV. The CDR3 is made up of 15 amino acids. The CDR3 loop reads CASSLNRRPGNEQYF. DNA of the CDR3: TGTGCCAGCAGTCTAAACAGGCGCCCTGGCAACGAGCAGTACTTC.

The rearrangement uses TRBV5-8 and TRBJ2-7, with D tentatively TRBD2 (5 bases). Germline CDR1 reads SGHTS; CDR2 reads YDEGEE. V was trimmed by 4 bases and J by 11 bases, leaving 22 bases between them. There are 14 residues in the CDR3. CDR3 region: CASSMDLRAPGKYF. Written as DNA, the CDR3 is TGTGCCAGCAGCATGGATCTACGAGCCCCGGGAAAGTACTTC.

The chain recombines TRBV2 with TRBJ2-3; 14 bases agree with TRBD2. Germline values: CDR1 SNHLY, CDR2 FYNNEI. With 6 bases clipped from V and 10 bases from J, the junction kept 12 bases outside the gene matches. The CDR3 loop spans 16 amino acids. CDR3 residues: CASRDGLAGGRRAQYF. CDR3 DNA: TGTGCCAGCAGAGATGGACTAGCGGGGGGTCGGCGTGCGCAGTATTTT.

The chain has TRBV20-1 and TRBJ1-1; TRBD1 matches 7 bases. In germline, CDR1 is DFQATT, CDR2 SNEGSKA (reference sequence). Losses at the gene ends were 6 bases for V and 8 bases for J; bases not matched to a gene: 12. There are 13 residues in the CDR3. The chain's CDR3 is CSARGPDREEAFF. The CDR3 DNA sequence: TGCAGTGCGAGGGGTCCAGACAGGGAGGAAGCTTTCTTT.

The V call is TRBV5-1, the J call TRBJ2-3, with TRBD2 identical over 8 bases. This CDR3 spans 14 amino acids. J gave up 6 bases and V 7 bases, and 10 bases lay outside the gene matches. The germline V gene has CDR1 SGHRS and CDR2 YFSETQ. The CDR3 here is CASRAGARPDTQYF. The CDR3 DNA sequence: TGCGCCAGCCGAGCGGGGGCCCGCCCGGATACGCAGTATTTT.

In its sample, this clonotype was seen many times. V usage is TRBV7-3 and J usage is TRBJ2-2; 12 positions match TRBD2. This CDR3 spans 15 amino acids. Trimming at V came to 3 bases and at J to 4 bases, leaving 0 bases not matched to a gene. The V gene's germline CDR1 is SGHTA and CDR2 FQGTGA. The DNA for the CDR3 is TGTGCCAGCAGCTTGGGACTAGCGGGCACCGGGGAGCTGTTTTTT. Encoded protein: CASSLGLAGTGELFF. The variable domain in full, completed from reference TRBV7-3 and TRBJ2-2, reads GAGVSQTPSNKVTEKGKYVELRCDPISGHTALYWYRQSLGQGPEFLIYFQGTGAADDSGLPNDRFFAVRPEGSVSTLKIQRTERGDSAVYLCASSLGLAGTGELFFGEGSRLTVL.

This chain connects TRBV20-1 to TRBJ2-3; 12 bases line up with TRBD2. The CDR3 spans 20 residues. With 3 bases clipped from V and 0 bases from J, the junction kept 16 bases outside the gene matches. Germline assignment: CDR1 DFQATT and CDR2 SNEGSKA (reference sequence). CDR3: CSASTIRLAGDPVSTDTQYF. CDR3 sequence (DNA): TGCAGTGCTAGCACAATACGACTAGCGGGAGACCCCGTTAGCACAGATACGCAGTATTTT.

DNA of the CDR3: TGCAGTGCTTTAGACAGGGTGCGAGAGCAGTACTTC. Its protein is CSALDRVREQYF. The gene calls are TRBV20-1 and TRBJ2-7; 7 nucleotides agree with TRBD1. V gave up 5 bases and J gave up 7 bases; unmatched junction bases: 8. The CDR3 extends over 12 amino acids. Germline CDR1 is DFQATT and CDR2 is SNEGSKA (reference sequence).

J is TRBJ2-5 and V is TRBV5-1; the D gene is possibly TRBD1 (6 bases). The germline V and J ends were trimmed by 4 bases and 2 bases, with 12 bases remaining between them. This CDR3 is built from 14 residues. The germline V gene has CDR1 SGHRS and CDR2 YFSETQ. CDR3 DNA sequence: TGCGCCAGCAGCGTGACTACAGGGCAAGAGACCCAGTACTTC. Its protein is CASSVTTGQETQYF.

The chain carries TRBV12-3 or TRBV12-4 and TRBJ1-2; 9 nucleotides align to TRBD1. This CDR3 comprises 15 residues. The ends lost 6 bases at V and 8 bases at J; junction bases unmatched: 13. The CDR3 DNA is TGTGCCAGCAGCCTGTCAAACAGGGGGCTCGGGGGCTACACCTTC. Amino acids: CASSLSNRGLGGYTF.